The clone carrying this T cell receptor (beta chain) has more than one count but fewer than ten. What it recognizes is unknown. Expressed TCRB transcripts were sequenced because the entire RNA isolate underwent reverse transcription. Sequencing was performed with immunoSEQ multiplex PCR; in TCRdb, only in-frame clones are kept and a portion is missing. The repertoire holds roughly 370,000 clones, with about 15% as singletons. The data belong to a study of beta chain features in type 1 diabetes. At the level of the study: On cell yields, gender and age, patients and healthy donors were similar. Findings and limits, study-wide: Highly expressing activated T cells could be over-counted with a cDNA template. A closer apparent resemblance between naive, central memory and Treg TCRB repertoires was seen in patients than in healthy donors. Any HLA type influence on TCRB rearrangement was left unresolved here.

The CDR3 is made up of 15 amino acids. Germline values: CDR1 MGHRA, CDR2 YSYEKL. Germline trimming cut 1 base from V and 4 bases from J; bases unmatched to any gene: 6. Sequencing was performed on naive CD4+ T cells from blood. This TCR came from a man aged 25-45 years in good health. The rearrangement uses TRBV4-1 and TRBJ1-2; 7 bases match TRBD1. CDR3 coding DNA: TGCGCCAGCAGCCAAGGGGACAGAAGAATCTATGGCTACACCTTC. This encodes CASSQGDRRIYGYTF.